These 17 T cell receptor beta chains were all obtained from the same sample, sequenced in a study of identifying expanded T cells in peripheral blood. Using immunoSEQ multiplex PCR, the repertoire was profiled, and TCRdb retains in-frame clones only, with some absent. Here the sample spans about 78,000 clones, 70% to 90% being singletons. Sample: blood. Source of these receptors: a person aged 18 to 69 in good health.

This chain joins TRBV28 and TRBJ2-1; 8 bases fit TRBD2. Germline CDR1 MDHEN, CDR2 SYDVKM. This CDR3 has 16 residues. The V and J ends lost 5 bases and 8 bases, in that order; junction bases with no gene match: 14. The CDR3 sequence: CASSVGLVPRSDEQFF. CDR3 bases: TGTGCCAGCAGTGTGGGACTAGTCCCTCGAAGCGATGAGCAGTTCTTC.

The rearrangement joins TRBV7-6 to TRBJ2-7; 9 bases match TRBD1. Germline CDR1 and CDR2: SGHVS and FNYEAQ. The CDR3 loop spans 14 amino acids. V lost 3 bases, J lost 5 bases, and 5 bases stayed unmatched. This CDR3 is CASSFDRGGNEQYF. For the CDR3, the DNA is TGTGCCAGCAGCTTTGACAGGGGGGGCAACGAGCAGTACTTC. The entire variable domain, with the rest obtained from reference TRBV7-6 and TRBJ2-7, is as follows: GAGVSQSPRYKVTKRGQDVALRCDPISGHVSLYWYRQALGQGPEFLTYFNYEAQQDKSGLPNDRFSAERPEGSISTLTIQRTEQRDSAMYRCASSFDRGGNEQYFGPGTRLTVT.

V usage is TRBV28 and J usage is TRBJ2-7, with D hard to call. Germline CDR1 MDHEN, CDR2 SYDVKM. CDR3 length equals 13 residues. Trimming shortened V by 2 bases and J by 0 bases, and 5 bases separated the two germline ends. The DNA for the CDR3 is TGTGCCAGCAGTTTAGGGGTCTCCTACGAGCAGTACTTC. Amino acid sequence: CASSLGVSYEQYF.

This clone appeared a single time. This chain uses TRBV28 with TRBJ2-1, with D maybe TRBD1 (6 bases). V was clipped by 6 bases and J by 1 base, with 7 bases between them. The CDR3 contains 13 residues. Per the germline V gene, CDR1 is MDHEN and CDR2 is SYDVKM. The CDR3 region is CASRQGSYNEQFF. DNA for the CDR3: TGTGCCAGCAGGCAGGGGTCCTACAATGAGCAGTTCTTC. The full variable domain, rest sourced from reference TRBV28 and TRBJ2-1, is DVKVTQSSRYLVKRTGEKVFLECVQDMDHENMFWYRQDPGLGLRLIYFSYDVKMKEKGDIPEGYSVSREKKERFSLILESASTNQTSMYLCASRQGSYNEQFFGPGTRLTVL.

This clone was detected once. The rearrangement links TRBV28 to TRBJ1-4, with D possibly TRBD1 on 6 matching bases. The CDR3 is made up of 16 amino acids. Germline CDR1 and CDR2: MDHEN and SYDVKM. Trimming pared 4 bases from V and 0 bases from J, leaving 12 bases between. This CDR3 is CASSSQGSATNEKLFF. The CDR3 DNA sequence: TGTGCCAGCAGTTCCCAGGGGTCCGCAACTAATGAAAAACTGTTTTTT.

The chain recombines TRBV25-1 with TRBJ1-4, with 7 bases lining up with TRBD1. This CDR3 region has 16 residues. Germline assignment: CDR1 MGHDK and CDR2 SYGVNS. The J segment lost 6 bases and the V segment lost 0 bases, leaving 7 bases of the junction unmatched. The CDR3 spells CASSEYLQGRDEKLFF. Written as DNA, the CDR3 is TGTGCCAGCAGTGAATATTTACAGGGGAGGGATGAAAAACTGTTTTTT.

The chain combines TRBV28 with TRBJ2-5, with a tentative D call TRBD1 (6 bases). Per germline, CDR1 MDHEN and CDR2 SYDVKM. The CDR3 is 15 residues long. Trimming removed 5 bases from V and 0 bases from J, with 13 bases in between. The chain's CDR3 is CASSRADRYQETQYF. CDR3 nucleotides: TGTGCCAGCAGTCGAGCCGACAGGTACCAAGAGACCCAGTACTTC.

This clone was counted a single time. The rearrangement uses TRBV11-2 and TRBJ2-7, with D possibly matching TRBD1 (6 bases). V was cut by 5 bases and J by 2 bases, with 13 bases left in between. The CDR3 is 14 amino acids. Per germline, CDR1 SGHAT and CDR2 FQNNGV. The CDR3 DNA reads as TGTGCCAGCAGCACCTCCGGGACAACCTACGAGCAGTACTTC. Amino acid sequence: CASSTSGTTYEQYF.

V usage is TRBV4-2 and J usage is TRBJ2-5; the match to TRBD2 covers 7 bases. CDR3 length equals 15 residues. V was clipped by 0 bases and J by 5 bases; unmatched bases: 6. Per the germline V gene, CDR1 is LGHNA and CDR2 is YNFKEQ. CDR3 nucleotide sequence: TGTGCCAGCAGCCAAGATTGGGGGGGGTCGGAGACCCAGTACTTC. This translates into CASSQDWGGSETQYF.

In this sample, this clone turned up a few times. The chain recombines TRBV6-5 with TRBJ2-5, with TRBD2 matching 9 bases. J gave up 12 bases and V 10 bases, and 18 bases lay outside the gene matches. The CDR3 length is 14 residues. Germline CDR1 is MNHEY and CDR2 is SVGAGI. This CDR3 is CAIKREAADLTEYF. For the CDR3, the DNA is TGTGCCATCAAGCGGGAGGCCGCAGATTTAACAGAGTACTTC.

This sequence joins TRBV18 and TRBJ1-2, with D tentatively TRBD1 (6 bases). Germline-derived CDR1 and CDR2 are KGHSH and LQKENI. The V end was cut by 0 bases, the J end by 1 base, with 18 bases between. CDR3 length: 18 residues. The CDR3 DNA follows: TGTGCCAGCTCACCACCGACCCCTCAGGGAGGGGGTAACTATGGCTACACCTTC. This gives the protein CASSPPTPQGGGNYGYTF.

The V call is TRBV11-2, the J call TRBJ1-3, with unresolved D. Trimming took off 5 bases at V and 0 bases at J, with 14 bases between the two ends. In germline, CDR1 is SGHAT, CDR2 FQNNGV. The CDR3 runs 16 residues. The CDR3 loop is CASSPVTVSSGNTIYF. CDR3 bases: TGTGCCAGCAGCCCGGTCACAGTGAGCTCTGGAAACACCATATATTTT.

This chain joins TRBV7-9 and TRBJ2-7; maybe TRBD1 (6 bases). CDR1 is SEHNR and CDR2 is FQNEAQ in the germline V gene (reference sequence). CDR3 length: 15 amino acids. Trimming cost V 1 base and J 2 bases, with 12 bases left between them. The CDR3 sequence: CASSLGGAGAYEQYF. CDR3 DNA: TGTGCCAGCAGCTTAGGAGGGGCAGGGGCCTACGAGCAGTACTTC. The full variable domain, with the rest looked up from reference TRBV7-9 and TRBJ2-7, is DTGVSQNPRHKITKRGQNVTFRCDPISEHNRLYWYRQTLGQGPEFLTYFQNEAQLEKSRLLSDRFSAERPKGSFSTLEIQRTEQGDSAMYLCASSLGGAGAYEQYFGPGTRLTVT.

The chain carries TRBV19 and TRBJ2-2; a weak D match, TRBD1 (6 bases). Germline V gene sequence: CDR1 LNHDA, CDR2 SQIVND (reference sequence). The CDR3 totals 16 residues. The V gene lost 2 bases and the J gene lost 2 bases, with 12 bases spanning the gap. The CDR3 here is CASSINQGPNTGELFF. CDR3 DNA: TGTGCCAGTAGTATAAACCAGGGGCCAAACACCGGGGAGCTGTTTTTT.

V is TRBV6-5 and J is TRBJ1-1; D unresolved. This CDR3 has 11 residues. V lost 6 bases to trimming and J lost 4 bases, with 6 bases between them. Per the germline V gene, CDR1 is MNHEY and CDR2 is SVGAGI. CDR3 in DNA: TGTGCCAGCAGGTGGGCCACTGAAGCTTTCTTT. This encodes CASRWATEAFF.

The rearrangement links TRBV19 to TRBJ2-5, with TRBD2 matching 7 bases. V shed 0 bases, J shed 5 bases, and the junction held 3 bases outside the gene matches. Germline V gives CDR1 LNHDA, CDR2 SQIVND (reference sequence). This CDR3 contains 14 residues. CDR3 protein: CASSIDWGGETQYF. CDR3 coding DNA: TGTGCCAGTAGTATAGATTGGGGAGGGGAGACCCAGTACTTC.

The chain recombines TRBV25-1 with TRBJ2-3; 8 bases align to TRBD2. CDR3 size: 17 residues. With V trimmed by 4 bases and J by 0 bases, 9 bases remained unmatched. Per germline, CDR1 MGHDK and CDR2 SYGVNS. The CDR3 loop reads CASSGALGLASTDTQYF. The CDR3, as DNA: TGTGCCAGCAGTGGGGCACTTGGACTAGCTAGCACAGATACGCAGTATTTT. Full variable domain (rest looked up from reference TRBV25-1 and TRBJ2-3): EADIYQTPRYLVIGTGKKITLECSQTMGHDKMYWYQQDPGMELHLIHYSYGVNSTEKGDLSSESTVSRIRTEHFPLTLESARPSHTSQYLCASSGALGLASTDTQYFGPGTRLTVL.